This passage covers 5 T cell receptor beta chains from one sample sequenced in a study of cytomegalovirus exposure and HLA in healthy donors. The PCR employed 60 Vbeta primers together with 13 Jbeta primers. Libraries were prepared by immunoSEQ multiplex PCR; TCRdb keeps only in-frame clonotypes and omits some of them. The data contain approximately 250,000 clones, about 77% of them seen just once; the ten biggest clones take up 0.47%. The sample comprised PBMCs. The receptors shown here come from a boy aged 10-17 years in good health and CMV-seronegative.

The chain uses TRBV11-1 and TRBJ1-2; D may be TRBD1 (6 bases). Germline loops: CDR1 SGHAT, CDR2 FQDESV (reference sequence). Trimming pared 7 bases from V and 4 bases from J, leaving 19 bases between. This CDR3 has 15 residues. Here the CDR3 reads CASNPPGGRSYGYTF. The DNA of the CDR3 is TGTGCCAGCAACCCGCCGGGGGGGCGGAGCTATGGCTACACCTTC.

The V call is TRBV7-3, the J call TRBJ2-7, with D perhaps matching TRBD1 (5 bases). Trimming cost V 5 bases and J 2 bases, with 13 bases left between them. The length of the CDR3 is 14 residues. The germline V gene encodes CDR1 SGHTA and CDR2 FQGTGA. CDR3 coding DNA: TGTGCCAGCAGCCAGGGCCCTAGTCCCTACGAGCAGTACTTC. This translates into CASSQGPSPYEQYF.

This clone has only a few counts. CDR3 protein: CASSLVPEGSGNTIYF. As DNA, the CDR3 is TGTGCCAGCAGCTTGGTTCCCGAGGGCTCTGGAAACACCATATATTTT. The chain carries TRBV7-9 and TRBJ1-3; D is unresolved. Germline V gene data show CDR1 as SEHNR and CDR2 as FQNEAQ (reference sequence). Trimming took off 3 bases at V and 0 bases at J, with 12 bases between the two ends. The CDR3 is made up of 16 amino acids. The full variable domain, in which reference TRBV7-9 and TRBJ1-3 provide the parts outside the CDR3, is DTGVSQNPRHKITKRGQNVTFRCDPISEHNRLYWYRQTLGQGPEFLTYFQNEAQLEKSRLLSDRFSAERPKGSFSTLEIQRTEQGDSAMYLCASSLVPEGSGNTIYFGEGSWLTVV.

This chain joins TRBV5-8 and TRBJ1-2; 9 bases align to TRBD1. The CDR3 has 16 amino acids. J was trimmed by 8 bases and V by 1 base; bases with no gene match: 12. Per germline, CDR1 SGHTS and CDR2 YDEGEE. CDR3 nucleotide sequence: TGTGCCAGCAGCTTGTATGGTGACAGGGGGATAGAAGGCTACACCTTC. Translation: CASSLYGDRGIEGYTF.

The chain couples TRBV11-3 to TRBJ2-1; TRBD1 is a possible D gene (6 bases). Trimming took off 0 bases at V and 9 bases at J, with 15 bases between the two ends. This CDR3 spans 15 amino acids. CDR1 is SGHNT, CDR2 YENEEA, per germline. CDR3 residues: CASSLDRGVFSEQFF. CDR3 in DNA: TGTGCCAGCAGCTTAGACAGGGGCGTATTTAGTGAGCAGTTCTTC.